This T cell receptor (beta chain) is drawn from a study of molecular identifiers for immune sequencing clone quantification. Findings and caveats of the study: Over 97% of effector molecules, yet under 1% of naive-cell molecules, were held by clones above 20 RNA copies.

Using its own MiXCR run on the PCR reads, TCRdb lists one record per CDR3 protein. The sample lists hundreds of thousands of distinct CDR3 sequences, 25% occurring once. Germline CDR1 reads SGHNT; CDR2 reads YYREEE (reference sequence). The CDR3 extends over 14 amino acids. This clonotype was seen a few times. Its antigen is not known. One end of the junction does not line up with germline, which may come from a read error. The sequenced sample consisted of naive CD8+ T cells from blood, with Jurkat cell RNA spiked in. Subset specified: FACS-sorted CD8+CD4-CCR7+CD45RA+ naive T cells. V usage is TRBV5-4 and J usage is TRBJ1-1; TRBD1 aligns across 8 bases. This clonotype was sampled from a human donor in good health. Some libraries in this study had Jurkat cell RNA spiked in. CDR3 sequence (DNA): TGTGCCAGCAGGCAGGGGGCTGGGGACACTGAATCTTTCTTT. It encodes CASRQGAGDTESFF. The full variable domain, its missing parts supplied by reference TRBV5-4 and TRBJ1-1, is ETGVTQSPTHLIKTRGQQVTLRCSSQSGHNTVSWYQQALGQGPQFIFQYYREEENGRGNFPPRFSGLQFPNYSSELNVNALELDDSALYLCASRQGAGDTESFFGQGTRLTVV.